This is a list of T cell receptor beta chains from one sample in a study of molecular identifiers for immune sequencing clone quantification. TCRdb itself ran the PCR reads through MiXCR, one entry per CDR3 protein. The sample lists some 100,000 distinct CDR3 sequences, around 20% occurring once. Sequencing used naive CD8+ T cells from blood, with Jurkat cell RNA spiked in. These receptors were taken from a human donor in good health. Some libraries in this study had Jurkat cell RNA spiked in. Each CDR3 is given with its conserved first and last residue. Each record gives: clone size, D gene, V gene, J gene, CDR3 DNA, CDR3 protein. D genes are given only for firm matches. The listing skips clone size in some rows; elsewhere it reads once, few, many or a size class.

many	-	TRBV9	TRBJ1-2	TGTGCCAGCAGCGTAGCTTCAGGAAACACCTATGGCTACACCTTC	CASSVASGNTYGYTF
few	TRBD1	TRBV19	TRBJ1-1	TGTGCCAGTAGTACGGGACAGCTAAACACTGAAGCTTTCTTT	CASSTGQLNTEAFF
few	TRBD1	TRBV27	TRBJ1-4	TGTGCCAGCAGCCGACTCGGGACAGATTACGGTGAAAAACTGTTTTTT	CASSRLGTDYGEKLFF
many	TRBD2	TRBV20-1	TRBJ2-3	TGCAGTGCTCTAGCGGGAAGCACAGATACGCAGTATTTT	CSALAGSTDTQYF
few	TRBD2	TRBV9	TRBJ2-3	TGTGCCAGCAGCATCCTACCGGGTAGCGGGGGTGATACGCAGTATTTT	CASSILPGSGGDTQYF
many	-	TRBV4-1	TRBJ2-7	TGCGCCAGCAGCCAAGAGAGGATGGGGGCCGAGCAGTACTTC	CASSQERMGAEQYF
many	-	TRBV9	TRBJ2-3	TGTGCCAGCAGCGTAGGGCTCTCTAACACAGATACGCAGTATTTT	CASSVGLSNTDTQYF
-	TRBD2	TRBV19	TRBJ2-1	TGTGCCAGTAGTATGGGGCTAGCGGGGAACAATGAGCAGTTCTTC	CASSMGLAGNNEQFF
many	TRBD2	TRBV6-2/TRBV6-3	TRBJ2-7	TGTGCCAGCAGTCTGACGACTAGCGGGGTCTCCTACGAGCAGTACTTC	CASSLTTSGVSYEQYF
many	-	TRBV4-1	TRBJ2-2	TGCGCCAGCAGCCAAGAGCCAACCGGGGAGCTGTTTTTT	CASSQEPTGELFF
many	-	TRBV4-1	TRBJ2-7	TGCGCCAGCAGCCAGATGGGGGGCAGGGGTGCTAGCTCCTACGAGCAGTACTTC	CASSQMGGRGASSYEQYF
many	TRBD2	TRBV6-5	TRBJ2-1	TGTGCCAGCAGTTACTCAGCGCTGCGGGAGATCAACAATGAGCAGTTCTTC	CASSYSALREINNEQFF
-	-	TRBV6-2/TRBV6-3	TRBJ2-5	TGTGCCAGCAGTTACGAGGGGGGCTCACAAGAGACCCAGTACTTC	CASSYEGGSQETQYF
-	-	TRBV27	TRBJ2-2	TGTGCCAGCAGTTTCGGGCTCACCGGGGAGCTGTTTTTT	CASSFGLTGELFF
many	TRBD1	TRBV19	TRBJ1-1	TGTGCCAGTAGGACTACAGGGGGCAACACTGAAGCTTTCTTT	CASRTTGGNTEAFF
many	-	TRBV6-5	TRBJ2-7	TGTGCCAGCAGTTACTCGGACCTCTACGAGCAGTACTTC	CASSYSDLYEQYF
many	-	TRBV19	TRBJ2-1	TGTGCCAGTAGTATAATCCGGCGAAACTACAATGAGCAGTTCTTC	CASSIIRRNYNEQFF
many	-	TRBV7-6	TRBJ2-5	TGTGCCAGCAGCTTAGGAGGGACGGAGACCCAGTACTTC	CASSLGGTETQYF
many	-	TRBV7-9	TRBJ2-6	TGTGCCAGCAGCCCAGCAGGACTCCTTCCCGACTCTGGGGCCAACGTCCTGACTTTC	CASSPAGLLPDSGANVLTF
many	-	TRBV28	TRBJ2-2	TGTGCCAGCAGTCCCCTCGTGGAGCGTATGCACACCGGGGAGCTGTTTTTT	CASSPLVERMHTGELFF
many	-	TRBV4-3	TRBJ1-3	TGCGCCAGCAGCCAAGTCAGGGTTGAGCTTGGAAACACCATATATTTT	CASSQVRVELGNTIYF
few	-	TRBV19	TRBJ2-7	TGTGCCAGTAGTTCTATAGCGGATCCGAACTACGAGCAGTACTTC	CASSSIADPNYEQYF
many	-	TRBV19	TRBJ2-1	TGTCCCAGTGGACACGGCTCCTACAATGAGCAGTTCTTC	CPSGHGSYNEQFF
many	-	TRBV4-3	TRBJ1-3	TGCGCCAGCAGCCAAGATCTCCGACGCTCTGGAAACACCATATATTTT	CASSQDLRRSGNTIYF
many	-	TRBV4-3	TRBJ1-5	TGCGCCAGCAGCCAAGATCGAAGTGGGTTCAATCAGCCCCAGCATTTT	CASSQDRSGFNQPQHF
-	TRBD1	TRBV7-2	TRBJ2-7	TGTGCCAGCAGCTTAGGTGGGGACAGGGCATACGAGCAGTACTTC	CASSLGGDRAYEQYF
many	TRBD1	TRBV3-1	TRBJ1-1	TGTGCCAGCAGCCCGGACAGGGCTATGAACACTGAAGCTTTCTTT	CASSPDRAMNTEAFF
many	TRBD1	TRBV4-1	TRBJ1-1	TGCGCCAGCAGCCAACCCACAGGGGATGAAGCTTTCTTT	CASSQPTGDEAFF
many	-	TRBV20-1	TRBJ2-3	TGCAGTGCTAGTATCGGCAGGGGCCAAACAGGAGATACGCAGTATTTT	CSASIGRGQTGDTQYF
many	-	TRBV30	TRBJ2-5	TGTGCCTGGAGCGAGGACCCGACCGTGACCCAGTACTTC	CAWSEDPTVTQYF
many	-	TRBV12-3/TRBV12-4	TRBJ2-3	TGTGCCAGCAGTCCCCCGACCCTGCCCCCCACAGATACGCAGTATTTT	CASSPPTLPPTDTQYF
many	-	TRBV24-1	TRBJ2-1	TGTGCCACCAGTGTGAGCTCCTACAATGAGCAGTTCTTC	CATSVSSYNEQFF
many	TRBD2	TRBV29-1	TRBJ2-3	TGCAGCGTTACTAGCGGGGGGCTAACAGATACGCAGTATTTT	CSVTSGGLTDTQYF
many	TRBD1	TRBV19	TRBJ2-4	TGTGCCAGAACTACCGGGACAGATGAAGTCCTAGCCAAAAACATTCAGTACTTC	CARTTGTDEVLAKNIQYF
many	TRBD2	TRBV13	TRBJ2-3	TGTGCCAGCAGCTCCGGACTAGCGGGAGGGTTAACAGATACGCAGTATTTT	CASSSGLAGGLTDTQYF
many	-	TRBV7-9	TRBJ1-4	TGTGCCAGCAGCGGTCAGGGAGAAAAACTGTTTTTT	CASSGQGEKLFF
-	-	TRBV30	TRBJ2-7	TGTGCCTGGACCAACGGCGCCTACGAGCAGTACTTC	CAWTNGAYEQYF
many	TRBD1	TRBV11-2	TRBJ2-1	TGTGCCAGCAGCCCGACAGGGCCCTACAATGAGCAGTTCTTC	CASSPTGPYNEQFF
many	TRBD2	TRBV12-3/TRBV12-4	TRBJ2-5	TGTGCCAGCAGTTCATTGATAGCGGGACACCAAGAGACCCAGTACTTC	CASSSLIAGHQETQYF
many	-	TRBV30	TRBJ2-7	TGTGCCTGGAGTGTTTTAGCCGTCGACGAGCAGTACTTC	CAWSVLAVDEQYF
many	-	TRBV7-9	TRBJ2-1	TGTGCCAGCAGCTTATTCGTCGGGGTTATGGATGAGCAGTTCTTC	CASSLFVGVMDEQFF
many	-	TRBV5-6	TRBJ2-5	TGTGCCAGCAGCACGGGACGGCAGGGGATTGGAGAGACCCAGTACTTC	CASSTGRQGIGETQYF
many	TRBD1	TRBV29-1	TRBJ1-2	TGCAGCGTTGCAGGGGGCTATGGCTACACCTTC	CSVAGGYGYTF
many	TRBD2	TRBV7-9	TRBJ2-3	TGTGCCAGCAGCCCGCCGACTAGCGAGATCAGCGATACGCAGTATTTT	CASSPPTSEISDTQYF
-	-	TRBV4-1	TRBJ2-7	TGCGCCAGCAGCCAATTCAGGGCCTACGAGCAGTACTTC	CASSQFRAYEQYF
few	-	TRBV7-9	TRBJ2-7	TGTGCCAGCCAAAGCGGAATAGGATCCCTCTACGAGCAGTACTTC	CASQSGIGSLYEQYF
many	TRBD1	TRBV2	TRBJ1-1	TGTGCCAGCAGTCCAGGACAGGGCCCGATCGGAGCTTTCTTT	CASSPGQGPIGAFF
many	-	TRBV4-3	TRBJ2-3	TGCGCCAGCAGCCAAGATTCGGTGCAGGGACAAGCAGATACGCAGTATTTT	CASSQDSVQGQADTQYF
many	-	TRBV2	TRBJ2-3	TGTGCCAGCAGTGGGGCTGGGCCAGATACGCAGTATTTT	CASSGAGPDTQYF
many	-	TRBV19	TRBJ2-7	TGTGCCAGTAGTATGACCCGGAGCGACTACGAGCAGTACTTC	CASSMTRSDYEQYF
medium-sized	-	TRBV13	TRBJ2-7	TGTGCCAGCAGCTTAGGACCGGAGCAGTACTTC	CASSLGPEQYF
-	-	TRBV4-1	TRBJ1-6	TGCGCCAGCAGCCAAGGGACAACTTATAATTCACCCCTCCACTTT	CASSQGTTYNSPLHF
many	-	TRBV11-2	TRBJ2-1	TGTGCCAGCGGTCACAATGAGCAGTTCTTC	CASGHNEQFF
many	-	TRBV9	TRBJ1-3	TGTGCCGCCAGCCGGGAAATAAGTGACACCATATATTTT	CAASREISDTIYF